This T cell receptor (beta chain) was captured by sequencing in a study of blood T cell repertoires in COVID-19. Study-level information: Samples taken during acute and convalescent COVID-19 were collected in the United States, Italy and Spain. PBMCs, B-cell-depleted T cells, or T cells were the source of the cDNA or gDNA that made up the material.

Per the original data handling: Nucleated cell counts were estimated from reference gene primer amplification. Clones were read by immunoSEQ multiplex PCR, and TCRdb kept only the in-frame ones, dropping some. V and J calls and clone size are copied from that table; D and trimming were computed from the DNA. This table holds roughly 230,000 clones, approximately 85% found once. The Seattle patients, enrolled during active infection, were followed longitudinally. The CDR3 loop spans 16 amino acids. V was trimmed by 2 bases and J by 4 bases, leaving 15 bases between them. Germline loops: CDR1 KGHSH, CDR2 LQKENI.

V usage is TRBV18 and J usage is TRBJ1-3, with D possibly being TRBD1 (6 bases). Material for sequencing was peripheral blood. The TCR originated in a man in his fifties with COVID-19, enrolled during active disease. CDR3: CASSPNLQGSGNTIYF. The CDR3 bases are TGTGCCAGCTCACCAAACTTACAGGGATCGGGAAACACCATATATTTT.